The clone carrying this T cell receptor beta chain was found a few times. Antigen: not known. This specimen belongs to a study of naive and memory T cell subsets. Both TRBC1 and TRBC2 were covered by a beta constant-region primer of two equimolar oligonucleotides. TCRdb fed the UMI-ligation and nested PCR reads into MiXCR, producing one record per CDR3 protein. Altogether 130,000 to 150,000 distinct CDR3 sequences are present, 17% being singletons, with the ten largest covering roughly 0.13%. Findings of the study overall: Over 85% of naive TCR sequences appeared only once, unlike memory subsets. Possibly reflecting memory cells re-expressing CD45RA, a few larger clonotypes occurred in naive repertoires, especially CD8.

The germline V gene has CDR1 SGHDN and CDR2 FVKESK. After removal of 4 bases from V and 2 bases from J, the junction contained 5 bases not matched to a gene. The CDR3 is 16 amino acids. This receptor was identified in a human donor in good health. The chain couples TRBV14 to TRBJ2-6, with 7 bases that match TRBD1. Sequencing input: naive CD4+ T cells from blood. CDR3 sequence reads: CASSRDDRAGANVLTF. CDR3 sequence (DNA): TGTGCCAGCAGCCGAGACGACAGGGCTGGGGCCAACGTCCTGACTTTC.